This TCR beta chain is from a study of blood T cell repertoires in COVID-19. Per the authors' pipeline: Estimated nucleated cell counts came from reference gene primer amplification. Sequencing used immunoSEQ multiplex PCR; TCRdb keeps in-frame clones, though not all of them. For V, J and clone size, that table is used; D and trimming come from the DNA. Among some 83,000 clones listed, about four fifths were seen once. With V trimmed by 5 bases and J by 2 bases, 13 bases remained unmatched. CDR3 size: 19 residues. Germline CDR1 and CDR2: SGHTA and FQGNSA. This chain links TRBV7-2 with TRBJ2-2; TRBD2 agrees at 11 bases. Material: peripheral blood. The sequence derives from a man aged 45-65 years with acute or convalescent COVID-19. Written as DNA, the CDR3 is TGTGCCAGCAGCAAACGGGGAGGACTAGCGGGTGCTAACACCGGGGAGCTGTTTTTT. Residues: CASSKRGGLAGANTGELFF.